Below are 18 T cell receptor beta chains sequenced from a single sample in a study of cytomegalovirus exposure and HLA in healthy donors. It was with 60 Vbeta and 13 Jbeta primers that the PCR ran. The repertoire was sequenced with immunoSEQ multiplex PCR; TCRdb's copy has only in-frame clones and lacks some. Among fewer than 250,000 clones, about 80% were seen once, and the ten largest hold roughly 1.5%. Source material: PBMCs. These TCRs come from a girl under 18 in good health and CMV-seronegative.

The chain recombines TRBV28 with TRBJ2-7; possibly TRBD2 for D (5 bases). Germline V lookup: CDR1 MDHEN, CDR2 SYDVKM. The V end was cut by 2 bases, the J end by 0 bases, with 8 bases between. The CDR3 is 14 residues long. The CDR3 nucleotides are TGTGCCAGCAGTTTAGCTGGGAGCTCCTACGAGCAGTACTTC. As protein: CASSLAGSSYEQYF.

This rearrangement joins TRBV18 to TRBJ2-7; perhaps TRBD1 as D (5 bases). There are 14 residues in the CDR3. V was cut by 4 bases and J by 1 base, with 11 bases left in between. Germline lookup yields CDR1 KGHSH and CDR2 LQKENI. CDR3 sequence (DNA): TGTGCCAGCTCACGGCTGGACAAGTCCTACGAGCAGTACTTC. Translating gives CASSRLDKSYEQYF.

The chain recombines TRBV19 with TRBJ2-3; 10 positions agree with TRBD1. There are 16 residues in the CDR3. V lost 4 bases, J lost 6 bases, and 10 bases stayed unmatched. The V gene's germline CDR1 is LNHDA and CDR2 SQIVND (reference sequence). In nucleotides, the CDR3 is TGTGCCAGTAGTAGCCGGGACAGGGGTCCCATGGATACGCAGTATTTT. Residues: CASSSRDRGPMDTQYF. Using reference TRBV19 and TRBJ2-3 for the parts outside the CDR3, the full variable domain is DGGITQSPKYLFRKEGQNVTLSCEQNLNHDAMYWYRQDPGQGLRLIYYSQIVNDFQKGDIAEGYSVSREKKESFPLTVTSAQKNPTAFYLCASSSRDRGPMDTQYFGPGTRLTVL.

The V gene is TRBV9, the J gene TRBJ2-7; 14 bases match TRBD2. This CDR3 has 15 amino acids. V dropped 3 bases and J dropped 4; count of bases not matched to a gene: 3. Per germline, CDR1 SGDLS and CDR2 YYNGEE. The chain's CDR3 is CASSEGLAGVYEQYF. The CDR3 bases are TGTGCCAGCAGCGAGGGACTAGCGGGAGTGTACGAGCAGTACTTC.

CDR3 residues: CASSSLRYRATNEKLFF. The CDR3 DNA reads TGTGCCAGCAGTTCCCTTCGCTACAGGGCAACTAATGAAAAACTGTTTTTT. The V call is TRBV28, the J call TRBJ1-4; perhaps TRBD1 as D (6 bases). Germline CDR1 reads MDHEN; CDR2 reads SYDVKM. The CDR3 sequence is 17 residues long. Trimming stripped 4 bases from V and 0 bases from J, with 15 bases between.

V usage is TRBV9 and J usage is TRBJ2-7; 7 nucleotides line up with TRBD2. CDR3 size: 14 residues. Germline V gives CDR1 SGDLS, CDR2 YYNGEE. V shed 3 bases and J 2 bases; nucleotides not matched to a gene: 5. The CDR3: CASSELAETYEQYF. DNA of the CDR3: TGTGCCAGCAGCGAGCTAGCGGAGACCTACGAGCAGTACTTC.

This rearrangement joins TRBV2 to TRBJ1-2; D is unresolved. In germline, CDR1 is SNHLY, CDR2 FYNNEI. The CDR3 spans 11 residues. V lost 8 bases and J 4 bases, leaving 8 bases between the germline ends. CDR3 protein: CASGRFYGYTF. CDR3 sequence (DNA): TGTGCCAGCGGCCGTTTCTATGGCTACACCTTC.

This chain connects TRBV6-4 to TRBJ2-1; 8 nucleotides agree with TRBD2. The germline gives CDR1 MRHNA, CDR2 SNTAGT. The CDR3 loop spans 15 amino acids. After removal of 6 bases from V and 4 bases from J, the junction contained 8 bases not matched to a gene. The CDR3, as DNA: TGTGCCAGCAGCCAGAGCGGGAGAGGGTACAATGAGCAGTTCTTC. It is translated as CASSQSGRGYNEQFF.

The chain recombines TRBV28 with TRBJ1-6; 12 bases line up with TRBD1. After removal of 8 bases from V and 7 bases from J, the junction contained 9 bases not matched to a gene. Germline values: CDR1 MDHEN, CDR2 SYDVKM. There are 16 residues in the CDR3. The CDR3 DNA sequence: TGTGCCAGCCGAAAGGGACAGGGGGCGGAAAATTCACCCCTCCACTTT. Amino acid sequence: CASRKGQGAENSPLHF.

The V and J genes are TRBV10-3 and TRBJ1-2, with D unresolved. V was cut by 6 bases and J by 6 bases, with 14 bases left in between. This CDR3 has 13 residues. The germline V gene encodes CDR1 ENHRY and CDR2 SYGVKD. Here the CDR3 DNA reads TGTGCCATCAGGAATCAGGTAGCGGATGGCTACACCTTC. Translating gives CAIRNQVADGYTF.

This chain joins TRBV25-1 and TRBJ1-4; D is undetermined. Trimming removed 5 bases from V and 3 bases from J, with 13 bases in between. Germline values: CDR1 MGHDK, CDR2 SYGVNS. The CDR3 is 15 amino acids. The CDR3 DNA follows: TGTGCCAGCAGTCAAAACCACGGTGCTAATGAAAAACTGTTTTTT. Translated: CASSQNHGANEKLFF.

The chain links TRBV5-4 to TRBJ2-3; D perhaps matches TRBD2 (6 bases). With 4 bases removed from V and 0 bases from J, the gap between germline ends came to 12 bases. Germline V lookup: CDR1 SGHNT, CDR2 YYREEE (reference sequence). The CDR3 runs 15 residues. DNA of the CDR3: TGTGCCAGCAGCCGTAGCGGAACTAGCACAGATACGCAGTATTTT. Translated: CASSRSGTSTDTQYF.

The V call is TRBV19, the J call TRBJ2-2; TRBD2 might be the D (6 bases). Trimming took 6 bases from V and 0 from J, leaving 8 bases between them. CDR3 length equals 14 residues. Germline V gives CDR1 LNHDA, CDR2 SQIVND (reference sequence). CDR3 nucleotides: TGTGCCAGTAGGGGGGGTACGAACACCGGGGAGCTGTTTTTT. Translating gives CASRGGTNTGELFF.

The chain joins TRBV18 to TRBJ1-2; no firm D call. The germline V and J ends were trimmed by 3 bases and 0 bases, with 5 bases remaining between them. CDR1 and CDR2 from the germline V gene are KGHSH and LQKENI. The CDR3 has 13 residues. The CDR3 nucleotides read TGTGCCAGCTCACCCCGAGCTAACTATGGCTACACCTTC. The encoded protein is CASSPRANYGYTF.

This chain connects TRBV7-3 to TRBJ2-1, with TRBD2 as a possible D gene (7 bases). Germline-derived CDR1 and CDR2 are SGHTA and FQGTGA. V dropped 4 bases and J dropped 5 bases, with 21 bases sitting between them. This CDR3 is built from 17 residues. CDR3 DNA: TGTGCCAGCAGCTCCGACTTCTCGGGGGGCCCCAACAATGAGCAGTTCTTC. Translating it yields CASSSDFSGGPNNEQFF.

V gene TRBV4-1 combines with J gene TRBJ1-2; D gene unclear. This CDR3 spans 18 amino acids. CDR1 and CDR2 from the germline V gene are MGHRA and YSYEKL. V gave up 7 bases and J gave up 0 bases, with 24 bases separating them. CDR3 sequence reads: CASTRSAVPGGANYGYTF. The CDR3 coding sequence is TGCGCCAGCACCCGATCAGCCGTCCCAGGTGGCGCTAACTATGGCTACACCTTC.

The chain links TRBV11-2 to TRBJ1-5; D possibly corresponds to TRBD1 (6 bases). Germline-derived CDR1 and CDR2 are SGHAT and FQNNGV. This CDR3 has 13 amino acids. Trimming pared 6 bases from V and 3 bases from J, leaving 9 bases between. CDR3 sequence (DNA): TGTGCCAGCAGTCAGGGGATCAATCAGCCCCAGCATTTT. As protein: CASSQGINQPQHF.

The rearrangement uses TRBV18 and TRBJ2-2; D gene uncertain. CDR1 KGHSH and CDR2 LQKENI come from the germline V gene. Trimming cost V 4 bases and J 5 bases, with 14 bases left between them. The CDR3 spans 15 residues. In DNA form, the CDR3 reads TGTGCCAGCTCACTCCTCGAGTCGGGTACCGGGGAGCTGTTTTTT. Translation: CASSLLESGTGELFF.